Listed below are T cell receptor beta chains from one sample, sequenced in a study of identical twins. From the 5' RACE reads, TCRdb called clonotypes with MiXCR, one entry per CDR3 protein. This table holds 420,000 or so distinct CDR3 sequences, less than 20% found once. The material sequenced was naive T cells sorted from blood. The receptor set was obtained from a man aged 50-60 years in good health. The CDR3 runs from the conserved cysteine through the conserved F or W.

V	J	length	CDR3
TRBV3-1	TRBJ2-1	11	CASSQGGVQFF
TRBV28	TRBJ2-5	15	CASSFSGRYQETQYF
TRBV5-1	TRBJ2-7	14	CASSPRQGVYEQYF
TRBV20-1	TRBJ1-5	14	CSARVSGEGQPQHF
TRBV4-3	TRBJ2-3	17	CASSQVYGGEGTDTQYF
TRBV7-2	TRBJ2-3	13	CASSTIPTDTQYF
TRBV28	TRBJ2-1	16	CASSLIHRASYNEQFF
TRBV30	TRBJ2-1	17	CARTLAGETTSYNEQFF
TRBV20-1	TRBJ2-7	14	CSARDPGLRGEQYF
TRBV7-9	TRBJ2-5	14	CASSRGATQETQYF
TRBV28	TRBJ2-7	15	CASRGAGQGTYEQYF
TRBV6-5	TRBJ2-5	12	CASSDRKETQYF
TRBV10-2	TRBJ2-1	15	CASSVGELSYNEQFF
TRBV4-1	TRBJ2-5	18	CASSQDRNSGGALETQYF
TRBV28	TRBJ2-1	13	CASSTGTGTEQFF
TRBV14	TRBJ2-3	21	CASSQVSGLRYDSTSPDTQYF
TRBV10-3	TRBJ2-3	14	CAISDRGRTDTQYF
TRBV15	TRBJ2-5	14	CATSRRPGVETQYF
TRBV18	TRBJ2-3	14	CASSPIWGTDTQYF
TRBV7-2	TRBJ1-2	14	CASSLVGTVYGYTF
TRBV4-1	TRBJ1-1	14	CASSQVWVGTEAFF
TRBV7-2	TRBJ2-2	14	CASSRGQYTGELFF
TRBV12-3/TRBV12-4	TRBJ2-3	14	CASSLSSGRNTQYF
TRBV5-1	TRBJ1-2	15	CASSLGTEPYYGYTF
TRBV6-1	TRBJ2-1	16	CASRHLAGGPGNEQFF
TRBV12-3/TRBV12-4	TRBJ1-5	14	CASSFGEGYQPQHF
TRBV15	TRBJ2-1	16	CATTDRGRGGANEQFF
TRBV30	TRBJ2-2	14	CAWSVRLVTGELFF
TRBV7-9	TRBJ2-7	14	CASSNRDRPYEQYF
TRBV15	TRBJ1-2	15	CATSREAQVGYGYTF
TRBV10-3	TRBJ2-1	14	CAITASHSYNEQFF
TRBV7-2	TRBJ2-5	16	CASSLVDRVPGETQYF
TRBV4-3	TRBJ2-3	16	CASSQDMGLSTDTQYF
TRBV5-1	TRBJ2-3	15	CASSSSSGIADTQYF
TRBV20-1	TRBJ1-1	14	CSARVRGPNTEAFF
TRBV12-3/TRBV12-4	TRBJ2-7	12	CASSFIRNEQYF
TRBV6-5	TRBJ1-5	15	CASSYSPFPDQPQHF
TRBV28	TRBJ2-1	15	CASSFRGSGNNEQFF
TRBV4-2	TRBJ2-2	18	CASSLLGGLYGNTGELFF
TRBV20-1	TRBJ2-1	13	CRARSDRYNEQFF